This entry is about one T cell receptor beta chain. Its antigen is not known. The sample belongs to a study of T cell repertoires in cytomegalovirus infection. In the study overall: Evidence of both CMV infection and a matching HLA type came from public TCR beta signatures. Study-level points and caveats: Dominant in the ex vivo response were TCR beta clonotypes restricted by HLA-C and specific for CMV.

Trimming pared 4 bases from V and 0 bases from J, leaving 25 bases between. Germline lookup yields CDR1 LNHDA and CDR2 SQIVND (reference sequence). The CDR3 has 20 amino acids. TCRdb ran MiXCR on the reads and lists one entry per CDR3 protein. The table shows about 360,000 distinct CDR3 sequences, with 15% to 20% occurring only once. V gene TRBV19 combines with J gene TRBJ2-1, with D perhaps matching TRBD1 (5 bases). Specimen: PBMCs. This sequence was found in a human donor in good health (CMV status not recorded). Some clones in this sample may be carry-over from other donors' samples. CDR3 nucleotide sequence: TGTGCCAGTAGTACCCCCCTCTCCGACAGCAGGTCGAGCTCCTACAATGAGCAGTTCTTC. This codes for CASSTPLSDSRSSSYNEQFF.